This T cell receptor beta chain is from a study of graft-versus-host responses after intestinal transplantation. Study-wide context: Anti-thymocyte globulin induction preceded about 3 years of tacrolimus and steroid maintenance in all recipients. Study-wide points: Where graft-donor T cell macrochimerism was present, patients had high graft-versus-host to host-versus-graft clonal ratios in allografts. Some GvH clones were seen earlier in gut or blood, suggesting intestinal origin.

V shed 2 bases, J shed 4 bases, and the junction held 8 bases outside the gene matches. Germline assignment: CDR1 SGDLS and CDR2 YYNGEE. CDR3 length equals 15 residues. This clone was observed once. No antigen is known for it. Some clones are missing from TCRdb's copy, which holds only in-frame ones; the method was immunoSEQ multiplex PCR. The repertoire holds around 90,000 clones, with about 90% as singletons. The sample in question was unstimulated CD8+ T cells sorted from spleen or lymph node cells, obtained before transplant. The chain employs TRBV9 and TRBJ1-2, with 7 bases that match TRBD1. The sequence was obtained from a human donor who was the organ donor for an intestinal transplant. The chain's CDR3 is CASSVTGVLPYGYTF. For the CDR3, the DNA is TGTGCCAGCAGCGTCACAGGGGTCCTCCCCTATGGCTACACCTTC.